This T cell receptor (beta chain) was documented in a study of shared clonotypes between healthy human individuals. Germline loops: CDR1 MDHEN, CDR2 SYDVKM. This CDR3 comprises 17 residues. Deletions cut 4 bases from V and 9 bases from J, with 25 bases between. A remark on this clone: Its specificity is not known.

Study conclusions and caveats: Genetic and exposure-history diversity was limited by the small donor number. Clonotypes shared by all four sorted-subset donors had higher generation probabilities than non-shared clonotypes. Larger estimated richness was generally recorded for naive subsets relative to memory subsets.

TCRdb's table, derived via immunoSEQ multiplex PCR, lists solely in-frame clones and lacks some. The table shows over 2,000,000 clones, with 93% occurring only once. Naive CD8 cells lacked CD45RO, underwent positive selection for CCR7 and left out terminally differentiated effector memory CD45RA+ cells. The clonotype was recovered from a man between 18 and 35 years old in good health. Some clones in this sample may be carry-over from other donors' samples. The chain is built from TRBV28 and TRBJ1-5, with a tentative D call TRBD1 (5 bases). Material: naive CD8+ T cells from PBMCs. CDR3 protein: CASSSRGVRAQGWPQHF. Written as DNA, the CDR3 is TGTGCCAGCAGTTCCCGTGGGGTCAGGGCTCAGGGTTGGCCCCAGCATTTT.